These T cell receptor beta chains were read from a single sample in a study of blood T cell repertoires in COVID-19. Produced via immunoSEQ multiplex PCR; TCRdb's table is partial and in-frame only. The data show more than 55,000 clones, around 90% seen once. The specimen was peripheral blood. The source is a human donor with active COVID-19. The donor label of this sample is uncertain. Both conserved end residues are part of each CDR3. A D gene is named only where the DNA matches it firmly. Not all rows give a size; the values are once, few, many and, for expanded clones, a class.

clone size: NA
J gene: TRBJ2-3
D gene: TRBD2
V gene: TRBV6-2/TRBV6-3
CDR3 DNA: TGTGCCAGCAGTTACTCCAGCGGGGTTGGAGGCACAGATACGCAGTATTTT
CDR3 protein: CASSYSSGVGGTDTQYF

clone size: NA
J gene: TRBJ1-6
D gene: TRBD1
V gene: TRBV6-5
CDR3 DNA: TGTGCCAGCAGACGACAGGGGAGCTATAATTCACCCCTCCACTTT
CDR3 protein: CASRRQGSYNSPLHF

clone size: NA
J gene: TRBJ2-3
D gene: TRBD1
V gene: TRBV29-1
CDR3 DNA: TGCAGCGTAACAGGGGACCTCACAGATACGCAGTATTTT
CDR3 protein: CSVTGDLTDTQYF

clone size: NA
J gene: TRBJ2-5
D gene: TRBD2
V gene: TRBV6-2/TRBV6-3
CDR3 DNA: TGTGCCAGCAGCACACTAGCGAGTGAGACCCAGTACTTC
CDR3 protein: CASSTLASETQYF

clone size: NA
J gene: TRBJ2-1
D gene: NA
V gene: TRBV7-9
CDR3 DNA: TGTGCCACCGAGGGGGGACAGAGCTCCTACAATGAGCAGTTCTTC
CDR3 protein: CATEGGQSSYNEQFF

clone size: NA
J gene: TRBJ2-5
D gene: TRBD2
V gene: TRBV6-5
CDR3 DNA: TGTGCCAGCAGTTACACGGGAGGGCTGGAGACCCAGTACTTC
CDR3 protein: CASSYTGGLETQYF

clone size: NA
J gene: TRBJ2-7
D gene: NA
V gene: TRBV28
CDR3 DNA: TGTGCCACTTGGGCGGGACAGTCCAGCTCCTACGAGCAGTACTTC
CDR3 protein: CATWAGQSSSYEQYF

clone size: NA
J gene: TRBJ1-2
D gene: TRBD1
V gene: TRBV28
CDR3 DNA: TGTGCCAGCAGCCTCGACAGGGACTATGGCTACACCTTC
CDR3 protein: CASSLDRDYGYTF

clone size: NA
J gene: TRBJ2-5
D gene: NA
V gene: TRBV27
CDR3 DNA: TGTGCCAGCAGTTTTAGTACCCCCCAAGAGACCCAGTACTTC
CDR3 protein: CASSFSTPQETQYF

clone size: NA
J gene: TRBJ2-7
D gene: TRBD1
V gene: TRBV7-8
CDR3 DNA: TGTGCCAGCAGCCCGACAGGGGGGGTTGGCTACGAGCAGTACTTC
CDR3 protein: CASSPTGGVGYEQYF

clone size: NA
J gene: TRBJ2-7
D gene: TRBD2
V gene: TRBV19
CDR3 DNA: TGTGCCAGTAGCAGCCCCTCACTAGCGGGAGGTTACGAGCAGTACTTC
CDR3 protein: CASSSPSLAGGYEQYF

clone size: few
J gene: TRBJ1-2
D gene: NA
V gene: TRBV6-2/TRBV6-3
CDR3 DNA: TGTGCCAGCAGTTACGGACAGAACTATGGCTACACCTTC
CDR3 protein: CASSYGQNYGYTF

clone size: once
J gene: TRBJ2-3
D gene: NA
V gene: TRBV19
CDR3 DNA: TGTGCCAGTAGTATCTCCGGGAGCACAGATACGCAGTATTTT
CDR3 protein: CASSISGSTDTQYF

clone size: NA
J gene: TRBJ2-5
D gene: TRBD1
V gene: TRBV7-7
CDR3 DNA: TGTGCTAGCAGACCGGGACAGGGGCCCGGGACCCAGTACTTC
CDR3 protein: CASRPGQGPGTQYF

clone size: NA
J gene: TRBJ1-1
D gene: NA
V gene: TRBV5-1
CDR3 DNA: TGCGCCAGCAGCCTCAACACTGAAGCTTTCTTT
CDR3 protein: CASSLNTEAFF

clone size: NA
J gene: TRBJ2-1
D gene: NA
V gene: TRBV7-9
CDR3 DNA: TGTGCCAGCAGCTTCCAGGACAGATACAATGAGCAGTTCTTC
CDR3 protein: CASSFQDRYNEQFF

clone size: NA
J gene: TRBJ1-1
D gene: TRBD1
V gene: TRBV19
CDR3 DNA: TGTGCCAGTACCCCCCTGGGACAGGAGTTTTTTAAGACTGAAGCTTTCTTT
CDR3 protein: CASTPLGQEFFKTEAFF

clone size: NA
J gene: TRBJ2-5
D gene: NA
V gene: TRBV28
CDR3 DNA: TGTGCCAGCAGTCCCCCCTATCAACCTCAAGAGACCCAGTACTTC
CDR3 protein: CASSPPYQPQETQYF

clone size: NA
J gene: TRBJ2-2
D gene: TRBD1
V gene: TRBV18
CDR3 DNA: TGTGCCAGCTCACCACTACAGGGGTTCGGCACCGGGGAGCTGTTTTTT
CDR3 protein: CASSPLQGFGTGELFF

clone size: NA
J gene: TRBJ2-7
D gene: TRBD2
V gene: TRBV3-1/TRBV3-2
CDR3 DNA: TGTGCCAGCAGCCAAGATAAAGGCCTAGCGGGGCAAACCTACGAGCAGTACTTC
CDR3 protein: CASSQDKGLAGQTYEQYF

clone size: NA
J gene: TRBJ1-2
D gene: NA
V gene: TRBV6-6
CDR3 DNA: TGTGCCAGCCACACATCGTCGGGGGGCAGGGGCTATGGCTACACCTTC
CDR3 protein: CASHTSSGGRGYGYTF

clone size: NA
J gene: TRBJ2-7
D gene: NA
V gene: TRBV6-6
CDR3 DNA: TGTGCCAGCAGTCTTCCCCCTGGGGGGATATACGAGCAGTACTTC
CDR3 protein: CASSLPPGGIYEQYF

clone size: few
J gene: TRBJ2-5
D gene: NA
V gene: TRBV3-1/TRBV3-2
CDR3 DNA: TGTGCCAGCAGCCAAGAATACAGGGAGTACCAAGAGACCCAGTACTTC
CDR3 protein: CASSQEYREYQETQYF

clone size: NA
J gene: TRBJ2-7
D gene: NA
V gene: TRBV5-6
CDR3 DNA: TGTGCCAGCAGCATACATACCCCAGGGGCGGAACCCTACGAGCAGTACTTC
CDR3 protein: CASSIHTPGAEPYEQYF

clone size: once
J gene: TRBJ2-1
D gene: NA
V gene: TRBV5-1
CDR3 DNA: TGCGCCAGCAGCCCCGACGGGGGTGAGCAGTTCTTC
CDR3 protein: CASSPDGGEQFF

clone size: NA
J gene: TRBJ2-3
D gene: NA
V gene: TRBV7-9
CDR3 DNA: TGTGCCAGCAGCCGGTGGACTCCTAGCACAGATACGCAGTATTTT
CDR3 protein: CASSRWTPSTDTQYF

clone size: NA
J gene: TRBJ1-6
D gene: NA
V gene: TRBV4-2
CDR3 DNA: TGTGCCAGCAGCCAAGTACAGGGAGGGGATTCACCCCTCCACTTT
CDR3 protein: CASSQVQGGDSPLHF

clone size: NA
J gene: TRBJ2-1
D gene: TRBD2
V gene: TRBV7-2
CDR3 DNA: TGTGCCAGCAGCTTTAGCGGGAGTCCCCACAATGAGCAGTTCTTC
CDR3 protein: CASSFSGSPHNEQFF

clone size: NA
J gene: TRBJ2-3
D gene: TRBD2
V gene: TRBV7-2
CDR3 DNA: TGTGCCAGCAGACCGACTCCCCTAGCGGGGGGGCCAGCAGATACGCAGTATTTT
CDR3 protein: CASRPTPLAGGPADTQYF

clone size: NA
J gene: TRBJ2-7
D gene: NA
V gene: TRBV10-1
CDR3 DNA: TGCGCCAGCGATGGGGGCCAGGCGGAACCTAATCGCGAGCAGTACTTC
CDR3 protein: CASDGGQAEPNREQYF

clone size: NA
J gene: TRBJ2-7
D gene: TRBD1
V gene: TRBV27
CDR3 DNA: TGTGCCAGCGCAGGGGCAGGGGGCAAGGGCTACGAGCAGTACTTC
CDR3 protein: CASAGAGGKGYEQYF

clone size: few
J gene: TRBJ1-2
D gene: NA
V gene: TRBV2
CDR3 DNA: TGTGCCAGCAGTCAAAGGAGGGGCAGCTCCTATGGCTACACCTTC
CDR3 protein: CASSQRRGSSYGYTF

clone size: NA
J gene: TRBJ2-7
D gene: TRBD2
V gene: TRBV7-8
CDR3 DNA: TGTGCCAGCAGCTTAGCGATACTAGCGGGAGGGAACTACGAGCAGTACTTC
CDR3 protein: CASSLAILAGGNYEQYF

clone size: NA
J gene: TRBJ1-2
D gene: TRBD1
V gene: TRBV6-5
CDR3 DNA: TGTGCCAGCTTGGGACAGGGGGCTCTTGGCTACACCTTC
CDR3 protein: CASLGQGALGYTF

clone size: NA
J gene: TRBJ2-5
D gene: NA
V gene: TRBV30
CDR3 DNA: TGTGCCTGGAGTTACGGGGGGCCCGGAGAGACCCAGTACTTC
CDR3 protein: CAWSYGGPGETQYF

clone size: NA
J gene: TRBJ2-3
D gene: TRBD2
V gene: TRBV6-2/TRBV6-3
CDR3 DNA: TGTGCCAGCAGTTTTAGCGGGGGGAGGTATACGCAGTATTTT
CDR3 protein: CASSFSGGRYTQYF

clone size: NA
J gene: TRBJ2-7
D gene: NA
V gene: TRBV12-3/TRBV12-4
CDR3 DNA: TGTGCCAGCAGTTACACCACCATCTACGAGCAGTACTTC
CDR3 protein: CASSYTTIYEQYF

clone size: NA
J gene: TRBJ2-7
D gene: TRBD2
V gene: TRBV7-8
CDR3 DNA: TGTGCCAGCAGCATCGGGACTAGCGGCTACGAGCAGTACTTC
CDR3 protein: CASSIGTSGYEQYF

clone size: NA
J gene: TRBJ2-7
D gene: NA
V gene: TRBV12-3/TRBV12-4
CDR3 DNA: TGTGCCAGCAGTTTAAGTACAGGTAGCGAGCAGTACTTC
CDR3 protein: CASSLSTGSEQYF

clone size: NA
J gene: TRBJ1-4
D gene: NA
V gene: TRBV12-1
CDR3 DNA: TGTGCCAGCAGCTTTCTGGGACAGAGGGATGAAAAACTGTTTTTT
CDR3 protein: CASSFLGQRDEKLFF

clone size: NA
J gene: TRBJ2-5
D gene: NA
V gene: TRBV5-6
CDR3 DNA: TGTGCCAGCAGCTGGTCCCGGGACAACCAAGAGACCCAGTACTTC
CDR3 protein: CASSWSRDNQETQYF

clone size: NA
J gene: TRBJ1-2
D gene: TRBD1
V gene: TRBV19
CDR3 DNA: TGTGCCAGTAGCTTCTTACAGGGGCCTTCCCGCGGTGGCTACACCTTC
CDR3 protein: CASSFLQGPSRGGYTF

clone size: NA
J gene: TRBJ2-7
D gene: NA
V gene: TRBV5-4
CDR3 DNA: TGTGCCAGCACCGTGGGGGGGGGCGCTGCCTACGAGCAGTACTTC
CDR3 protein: CASTVGGGAAYEQYF

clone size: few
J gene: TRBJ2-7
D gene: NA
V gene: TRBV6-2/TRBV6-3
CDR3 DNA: TGTGCCAGCAGTTACTCGAACCGGGTCGAGCAGTACTTC
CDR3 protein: CASSYSNRVEQYF

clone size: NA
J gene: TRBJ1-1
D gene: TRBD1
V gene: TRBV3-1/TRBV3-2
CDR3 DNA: TGTGCCAGGGCAGGGGGTGAGAACACTGAAGCTTTCTTT
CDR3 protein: CARAGGENTEAFF

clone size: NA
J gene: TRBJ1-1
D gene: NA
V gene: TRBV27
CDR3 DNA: TGTGCCAGCAGTTACCCAGGTCGTAACACTGAAGCTTTCTTT
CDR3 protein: CASSYPGRNTEAFF

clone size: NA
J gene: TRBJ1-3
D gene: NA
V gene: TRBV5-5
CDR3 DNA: TGTGCCAGCAGCCCGGACAGCCCGATTAAAGAGGGAAACACCATATATTTT
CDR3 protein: CASSPDSPIKEGNTIYF

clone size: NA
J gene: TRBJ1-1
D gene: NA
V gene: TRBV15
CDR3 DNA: TGTGCCACCAGCACGTTGCAGGGCTTTGGTGAAGCTTTCTTT
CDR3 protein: CATSTLQGFGEAFF

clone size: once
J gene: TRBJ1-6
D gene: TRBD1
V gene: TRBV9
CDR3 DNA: TGTGCCAGCAGCGTCCACCCACAGGGGATTCAAAATTCACCCCTCCACTTT
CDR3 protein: CASSVHPQGIQNSPLHF

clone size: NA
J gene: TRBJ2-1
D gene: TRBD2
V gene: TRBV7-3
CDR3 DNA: TGTGCCAGCAGCTTACTAGCGGGAGGGTCTGGTGAGCAGTTCTTC
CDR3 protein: CASSLLAGGSGEQFF

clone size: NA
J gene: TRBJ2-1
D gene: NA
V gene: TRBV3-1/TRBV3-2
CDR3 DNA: TGTGCCAGCAGCCAAGAATACAACTACAATGAGCAGTTCTTC
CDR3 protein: CASSQEYNYNEQFF

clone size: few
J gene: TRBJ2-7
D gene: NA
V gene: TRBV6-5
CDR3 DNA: TGTGCCAGCAGCCGGACACAAACCTACGAGCAGTACTTC
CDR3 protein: CASSRTQTYEQYF

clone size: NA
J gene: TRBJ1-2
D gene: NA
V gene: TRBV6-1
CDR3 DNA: TGTGCCAGCAGTGAAGTGGCAGGGACTAACTATGGCTACACCTTC
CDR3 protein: CASSEVAGTNYGYTF